The 24 T cell receptor beta chains below were found in one sample sequenced in a study of T-cell memory formation after mild COVID-19. TCRdb fed the 5' RACE reads into MiXCR, producing one record per CDR3 protein. Among some 250,000 distinct CDR3 sequences listed, about a sixth were seen once. Sequenced material: PBMCs or a T cell subset sorted from them (not recorded which). The receptors originated from a man aged 18-30 years who had mild COVID-19 (a few samples of this study predate the infection). Cell type and time point are not known.

Many counts were recorded for this clonotype. CDR3 nucleotides: TGTGCCAGCAGTTCCCTAAAGGGTTCTTTTATGAACACTGAAGCTTTCTTT. Translating gives CASSSLKGSFMNTEAFF. The chain joins TRBV6-2 or TRBV6-3 to TRBJ1-1; D remains ambiguous. Germline V gene data show CDR1 as MNHEY and CDR2 as SVGEGT. Deletions cut 4 bases from V and 0 bases from J, with 18 bases between. CDR3 length: 17 residues.

This clonotype was recorded many times. The chain recombines TRBV12-3 or TRBV12-4 with TRBJ2-7, with D unclear. Trimming cost V 6 bases and J 4 bases, with 7 bases left between them. CDR3 length: 11 amino acids. The CDR3 protein is CASSLGYEQYV. The CDR3 DNA sequence: TGTGCCAGCAGCCTGGGGTACGAGCAGTACGTC.

V usage is TRBV6-5 and J usage is TRBJ2-7; TRBD1 agrees at 8 bases. Trimming cost V 6 bases and J 4 bases; bases outside gene matches: 5. In germline, CDR1 is MNHEY, CDR2 SVGAGI. The CDR3 spans 13 residues. This CDR3 reads CASRPGQGYEQYF. The CDR3 coding sequence is TGTGCCAGCAGGCCCGGACAGGGTTACGAGCAGTACTTC.

The chain has TRBV20-1 and TRBJ2-1; a possible D gene is TRBD2 (5 bases). This CDR3 has 13 residues. Trimming cost V 6 bases and J 4 bases, with 13 bases left between them. Germline CDR1 and CDR2: DFQATT and SNEGSKA (reference sequence). CDR3 coding DNA: TGCAGTGCACCGGCGGAGGCTTACAATGAGCAGTTCTTC. Protein: CSAPAEAYNEQFF.

This chain links TRBV24-1 with TRBJ2-3, with TRBD2 identical over 9 bases. Losses at the gene ends were 3 bases for V and 5 bases for J; bases not matched to a gene: 8. The CDR3 sequence is 16 residues long. Germline CDR1 and CDR2: KGHDR and SFDVKD. The CDR3 is CATSDRERGAKDTQYF. The CDR3 nucleotides read TGTGCCACCAGTGATAGAGAGCGGGGGGCGAAAGATACGCAGTATTTT.

This clonotype showed up just a few times. The V call is TRBV4-1, the J call TRBJ1-3, with D hard to call. Germline values: CDR1 MGHRA, CDR2 YSYEKL. Trimming removed 6 bases from V and 2 bases from J, with 11 bases in between. The CDR3 consists of 14 residues. DNA of the CDR3: TGCGCCAGCAGGGCGTCGGGGACTGGAAACACCATATATTTT. Its translation: CASRASGTGNTIYF.

The rearrangement links TRBV7-2 to TRBJ1-5, with D maybe TRBD1 (6 bases). The V and J ends lost 5 bases and 4 bases respectively, with 12 bases between them. The CDR3 is made up of 14 amino acids. The germline V gene has CDR1 SGHTA and CDR2 FQGNSA. The CDR3, as DNA: TGTGCCAGCAGCCCGGGGAGGGGGAATCAGCCCCAGCATTTT. Amino acids: CASSPGRGNQPQHF.

There are a few counts of this clonotype. The chain carries TRBV3-1 and TRBJ1-1, with D uncertain. Germline CDR1 LGHDT, CDR2 YNNKEL (reference sequence). Trimming left V 6 bases short and J 1 base short, with 15 bases between. The CDR3 is 15 amino acids. In DNA form, the CDR3 reads TGTGCCAGCAGTAGCGGTCTCGGGCCGAACACTGAAGCTTTCTTT. Its protein product is CASSSGLGPNTEAFF.

Concerning this clonotype itself: At one boundary the junction diverges from the germline segment, which might be a read error. This chain links TRBV6-1 with TRBJ1-2; TRBD1 agrees at 7 bases. Germline CDR1 reads MNHNS; CDR2 reads SASEGT. This CDR3 has 14 residues. Written as DNA, the CDR3 is TGTGCCAGCAGGGAAGACCGGGACAGCTATGGCTACACCTTC. This codes for CASREDRDSYGYTF.

J is TRBJ1-5 and V is TRBV6-5; D is unclear. The germline V gene has CDR1 MNHEY and CDR2 SVGAGI. CDR3 size: 13 residues. V lost 8 bases and J lost 6, with 14 bases in between. The CDR3 nucleotides are TGTGCCAGCGTCCCCAACGCCGGTCAGCCCCAGCATTTT. Translation gives CASVPNAGQPQHF.

The genes are TRBV4-3 and TRBJ1-1; 7 bases are a match to TRBD1. V shed 0 bases, J shed 1 base, and the junction held 8 bases outside the gene matches. The germline V gene has CDR1 LGHNA and CDR2 YSLEER. The CDR3 covers 17 residues. Here the CDR3 DNA reads TGCGCCAGCAGCCAAGAGTTTGGAGGGGGCCCGAACACTGAAGCTTTCTTT. Translating gives CASSQEFGGGPNTEAFF.

This rearrangement joins TRBV4-1 to TRBJ2-7; 8 bases line up with TRBD1. CDR3 length: 15 amino acids. CDR1 is MGHRA, CDR2 YSYEKL, per germline. Trimming removed 1 base from V and 6 bases from J; junction bases left unmatched: 8. CDR3 in DNA: TGCGCCAGCAGCCAAGCCTTACAGGGGGGACCCGAGCAGTACTTC. The encoded protein is CASSQALQGGPEQYF.

This clonotype was seen a few times. This rearrangement joins TRBV5-1 to TRBJ2-5; TRBD2 is a possible D gene (5 bases). CDR3 length: 14 amino acids. Germline CDR1 is SGHRS and CDR2 is YFSETQ. Trimming removed 0 bases at V and 3 bases at J, with 9 bases between. Here the CDR3 reads CASSLVTGEETQYF. As DNA, the CDR3 is TGCGCCAGCAGCTTGGTCACCGGGGAAGAGACCCAGTACTTC.

This clonotype came up a few times. This chain connects TRBV5-4 to TRBJ1-2; D may be TRBD1 (5 bases). From germline, CDR1 is SGHNT and CDR2 YYREEE (reference sequence). Trimming removed 0 bases at V and 4 bases at J, with 7 bases between. The CDR3 runs 13 residues. The DNA of the CDR3 is TGTGCCAGCAGCTTGGAGACAGCCTATGGCTACACCTTC. Its translation is CASSLETAYGYTF.

The chain is built from TRBV20-1 and TRBJ2-5; 10 bases align to TRBD2. The CDR3 is 15 amino acids. The junction had 6 bases not matched to a gene; V was cut back by 5 bases and J by 0 bases. Germline CDR1 DFQATT, CDR2 SNEGSKA (reference sequence). DNA for the CDR3: TGCAGTGCTCCAGCGGGGGGGTCGTACCAAGAGACCCAGTACTTC. Its protein product is CSAPAGGSYQETQYF.

V is TRBV5-6 and J is TRBJ1-2, with 11 positions matching TRBD1. CDR1 and CDR2 (germline): SGHDT, YYEEEE. The CDR3 loop spans 14 amino acids. The J segment lost 8 bases and the V segment lost 4 bases, leaving 7 bases of the junction unmatched. The CDR3 loop reads CASSPDRGLGGYTF. CDR3 nucleotides: TGTGCCAGCAGCCCGGACAGGGGGCTGGGGGGCTACACCTTC.

This clonotype showed up just a few times. The CDR3 region is CASSPRLAGAEQYV. DNA for the CDR3: TGTGCCAGCAGCCCCCGACTAGCGGGGGCCGAGCAGTACGTC. The V and J genes are TRBV7-2 and TRBJ2-7, with 12 bases aligning to TRBD2. The length of the CDR3 is 14 residues. V was clipped by 5 bases and J by 6 bases; unmatched bases: 5. Germline lookup yields CDR1 SGHTA and CDR2 FQGNSA.

This chain connects TRBV2 to TRBJ1-1; D unclear. Trimming removed 6 bases from V and 4 bases from J, with 12 bases in between. Germline V lookup: CDR1 SNHLY, CDR2 FYNNEI. The CDR3 sequence is 13 residues long. CDR3 protein: CASSLQAGTEAFF. CDR3 sequence (DNA): TGTGCCAGCAGCCTTCAAGCGGGCACTGAAGCTTTCTTT.

This clonotype was seen only a few times. The CDR3: CASSLRAGGLSEQFF. DNA for the CDR3: TGTGCCAGCAGTCTTCGAGCGGGGGGTTTAAGCGAGCAGTTCTTC. The chain has TRBV2 and TRBJ2-1; TRBD2 matches at 9 bases. Losses at the gene ends were 5 bases for V and 10 bases for J; bases not matched to a gene: 12. Germline lookup yields CDR1 SNHLY and CDR2 FYNNEI. The CDR3 sequence is 15 residues long.

This clonotype has just a few counts. The chain couples TRBV18 to TRBJ1-5, with a possible D match to TRBD1 (5 bases). The germline V gene encodes CDR1 KGHSH and CDR2 LQKENI. Trimming stripped 3 bases from V and 5 bases from J, with 14 bases between. The CDR3 contains 15 residues. In DNA, the CDR3 is TGTGCCAGCTCACCCGGCAGGGAAAGGTATCAGCCCCAGCATTTT. Its translation is CASSPGRERYQPQHF. Full variable domain (missing parts from reference TRBV18 and TRBJ1-5): NAGVMQNPRHLVRRRGQEARLRCSPMKGHSHVYWYRQLPEEGLKFMVYLQKENIIDESGMPKERFSAEFPKEGPSILRIQQVVRGDSAAYFCASSPGRERYQPQHFGDGTRLSIL.

V is TRBV7-8 and J is TRBJ2-7, with TRBD1 matching 8 bases. CDR1 and CDR2 (germline): SGHVS, FQNEAQ. The V gene end was trimmed by 4 bases and the J gene end by 3 bases; junction bases not matched to a gene: 5. CDR3 length: 14 residues. In DNA form, the CDR3 reads TGTGCCAGCAGCTATACAGGGGGAAGCTACGAGCAGTACTTC. Translated, it gives CASSYTGGSYEQYF.

This clonotype has a handful of counts. The genes are TRBV6-5 and TRBJ2-5; 10 bases fit TRBD1. The CDR3 length is 13 residues. Germline loops: CDR1 MNHEY, CDR2 SVGAGI. The J segment lost 3 bases and the V segment lost 6 bases, leaving 1 base of the junction unmatched. The CDR3 reads CASRGTGEETQYF. CDR3 sequence (DNA): TGTGCCAGCAGAGGGACAGGGGAAGAGACCCAGTACTTC.

The CDR3 region is CASSPWTSGGPGDEQFF. The CDR3 nucleotides read TGTGCCAGCAGTCCCTGGACTAGCGGGGGACCGGGGGATGAGCAGTTCTTC. V gene TRBV12-3 or TRBV12-4 combines with J gene TRBJ2-1, with 13 bases lining up with TRBD2. The CDR3 is 17 residues long. Trimming cost V 5 bases and J 8 bases; bases outside gene matches: 12.

The gene calls are TRBV20-1 and TRBJ1-2, with TRBD1 matching over 7 bases. CDR1 DFQATT and CDR2 SNEGSKA come from the germline V gene (reference sequence). The J segment lost 4 bases and the V segment lost 3 bases, leaving 2 bases of the junction unmatched. The CDR3 loop spans 12 amino acids. CDR3 protein: CSARTGTYGYTF. CDR3 in DNA: TGCAGTGCTAGGACAGGGACCTATGGCTACACCTTC.